This T cell receptor beta chain stems from a study of molecular identifiers for immune sequencing clone quantification. It was with previously described methods and listed TCR primers that bulk TCR libraries were made. TCRdb processed the PCR reads anew with MiXCR; each CDR3 protein has one entry. The sample has about 54,000 distinct CDR3 sequences, about 25% seen once; the top ten hold 1.5% to 2%. Overall study results and limits: In CMV-specific effectors, clones above 20 copies held over 97% of molecules; naive, under 1%.

Naive CD8 libraries were made from about 20,000 to 1,000,000 sorted cells, and they used 10%, 30% or 50% RNA. Naive CD8 T cells were sorted, and the gate applied was CD8+CD4-CCR7+CD45RA+. The CDR3 is 14 residues long. Per the germline V gene, CDR1 is MNHEY and CDR2 is SVGAGI. This clonotype was counted a few times. No antigen is known for it. Given a much more abundant clone one base away, this may be a read error. The chain employs TRBV6-5 and TRBJ2-7; D uncertain. The source is a human donor in good health. Some libraries in this study had Jurkat cell RNA spiked in. Sequencing was performed on naive CD8+ T cells from blood, with Jurkat cell RNA spiked in. Subset here: FACS-sorted CD8+CD4-CCR7+CD45RA+ naive T cells. In nucleotides, the CDR3 is TGTGCCAGCAGTCCGTCAGTGAACTCCTACGGGCAGTACTTC. Amino acid sequence: CASSPSVNSYGQYF.